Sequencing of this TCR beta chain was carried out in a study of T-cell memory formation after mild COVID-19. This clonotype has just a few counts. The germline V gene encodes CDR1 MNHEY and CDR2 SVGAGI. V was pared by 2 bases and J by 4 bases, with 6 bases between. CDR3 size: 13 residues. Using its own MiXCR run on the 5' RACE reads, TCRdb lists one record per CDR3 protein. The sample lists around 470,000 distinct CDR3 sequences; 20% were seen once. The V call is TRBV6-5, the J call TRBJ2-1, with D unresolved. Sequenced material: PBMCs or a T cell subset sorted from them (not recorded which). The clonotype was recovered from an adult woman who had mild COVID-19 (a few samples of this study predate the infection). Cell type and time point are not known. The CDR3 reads CASSYPMYNEQFF. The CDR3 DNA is TGTGCCAGCAGTTACCCCATGTACAATGAGCAGTTCTTC.